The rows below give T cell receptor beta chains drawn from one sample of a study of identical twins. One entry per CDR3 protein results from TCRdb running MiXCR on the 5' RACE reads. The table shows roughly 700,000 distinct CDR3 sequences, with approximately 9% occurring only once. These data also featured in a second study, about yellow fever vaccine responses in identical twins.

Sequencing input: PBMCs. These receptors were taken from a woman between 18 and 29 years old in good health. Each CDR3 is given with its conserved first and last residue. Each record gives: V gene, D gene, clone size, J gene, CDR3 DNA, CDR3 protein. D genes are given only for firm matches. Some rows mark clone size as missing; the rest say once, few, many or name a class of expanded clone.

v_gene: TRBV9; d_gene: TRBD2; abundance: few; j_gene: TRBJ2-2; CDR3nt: TGTGCCAGCAGCGTAGTTATAGCGGGGGGTGCCGGGGAGCTGTTTTTT; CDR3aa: CASSVVIAGGAGELFF
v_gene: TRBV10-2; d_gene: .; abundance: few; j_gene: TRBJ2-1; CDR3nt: TGCGCCAGCAATGAGGGGGGAGGGGGTGGTAATGAGCAGTTCTTC; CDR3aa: CASNEGGGGGNEQFF
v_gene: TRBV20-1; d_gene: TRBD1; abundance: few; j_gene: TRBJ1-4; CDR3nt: TGCAGTGCTAGAGGGGCAGGGGGCCCAGTCGGGGAAAAACTGTTTTTT; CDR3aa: CSARGAGGPVGEKLFF
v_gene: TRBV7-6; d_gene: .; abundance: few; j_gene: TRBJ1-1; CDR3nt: TGTGCCAGCGGAGGTTGGGAGGGGACTGAAGCTTTCTTT; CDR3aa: CASGGWEGTEAFF
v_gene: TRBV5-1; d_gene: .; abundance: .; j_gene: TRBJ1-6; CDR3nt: TGCGCCAGCAGCGACGGGACGGCCGGGAATGCCTATAATTCACCCCTCCACTTT; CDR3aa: CASSDGTAGNAYNSPLHF
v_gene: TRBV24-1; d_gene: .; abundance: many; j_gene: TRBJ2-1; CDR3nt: TGTGCCACCAGTGAGGACCCCGAATTCAATGAGCAGTTCTTC; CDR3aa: CATSEDPEFNEQFF
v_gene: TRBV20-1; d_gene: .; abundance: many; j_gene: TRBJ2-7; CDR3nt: TGCAGTGCTAGGGGCCGGGACATCTCCTACGAGCAGTACTTC; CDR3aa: CSARGRDISYEQYF
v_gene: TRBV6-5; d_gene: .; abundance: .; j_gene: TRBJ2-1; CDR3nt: TGTGCCAGCAGTTCGCTTCCCGGGACAAGCTCCTACAATGAGCAGTTCTTC; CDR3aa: CASSSLPGTSSYNEQFF
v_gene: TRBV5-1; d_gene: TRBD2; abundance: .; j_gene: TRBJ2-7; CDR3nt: TGCGCCAGCAAACTGGGGGGGTCCGAGCAGTACTTC; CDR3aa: CASKLGGSEQYF
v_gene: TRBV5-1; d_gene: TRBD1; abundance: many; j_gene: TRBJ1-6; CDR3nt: TGCGCCAGCAGCTTGGTCGACAGGGATAGCTCCTATAATTCACCCCTCCACTTT; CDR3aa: CASSLVDRDSSYNSPLHF
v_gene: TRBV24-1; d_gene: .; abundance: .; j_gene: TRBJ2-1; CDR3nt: TGTGCCACCAGTGATTTGCCGGGAGTTGGAGACAATGAGCAGTTCTTC; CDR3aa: CATSDLPGVGDNEQFF
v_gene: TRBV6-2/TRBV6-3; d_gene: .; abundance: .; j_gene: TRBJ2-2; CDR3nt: TGTGCCAGCAGTTACTCGGATTCGGCCAGATCGAACACCGGGGAGCTGTTTTTT; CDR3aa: CASSYSDSARSNTGELFF
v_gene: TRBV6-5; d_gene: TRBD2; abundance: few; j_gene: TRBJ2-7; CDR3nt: TGTGCCAGCAGTTACTCGAGCGGGAGGGCCTCCTACGAGCAGTACTTC; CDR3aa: CASSYSSGRASYEQYF
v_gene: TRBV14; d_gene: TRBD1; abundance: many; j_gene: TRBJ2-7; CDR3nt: TGTGCCAGCAGGCAATCAGGGGGCTACGAGCAGTACTTC; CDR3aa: CASRQSGGYEQYF
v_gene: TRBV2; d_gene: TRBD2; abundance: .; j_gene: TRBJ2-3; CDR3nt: TGTGCCAGCAGTCAGACGACTAGCGTGGGGGATACGCAGTATTTT; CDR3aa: CASSQTTSVGDTQYF
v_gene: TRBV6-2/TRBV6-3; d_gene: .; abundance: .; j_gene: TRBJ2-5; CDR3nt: TGTGCCAGTATGAGGGGGCAAGAGACCCAGTACTTC; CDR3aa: CASMRGQETQYF
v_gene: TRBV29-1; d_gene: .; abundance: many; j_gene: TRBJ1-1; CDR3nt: TGCAGCGTTGAAGATGGAAGGCAAACAACTTTCTTT; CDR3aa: CSVEDGRQTTFF
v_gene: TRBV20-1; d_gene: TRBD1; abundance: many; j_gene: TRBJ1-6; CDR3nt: TGCAGTCCAAGGACAGGGTTCGACTCACCCCTCCACTTT; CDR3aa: CSPRTGFDSPLHF
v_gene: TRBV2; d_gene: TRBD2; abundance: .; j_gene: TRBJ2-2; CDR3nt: TGTGCCAGCAATAGCGGGCCGAACACCGGGGAGCTGTTTTTT; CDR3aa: CASNSGPNTGELFF
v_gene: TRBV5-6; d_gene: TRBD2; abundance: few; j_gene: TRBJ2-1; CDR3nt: TGTGCCAGCAGCTTGATTACAAGGGGACTAGCGGGAGACAATGAGCAGTTCTTC; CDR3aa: CASSLITRGLAGDNEQFF
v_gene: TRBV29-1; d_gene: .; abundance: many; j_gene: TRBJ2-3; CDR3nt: TGCAGCGTTGAGGGGGTCACAGATACGCAGTATTTT; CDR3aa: CSVEGVTDTQYF
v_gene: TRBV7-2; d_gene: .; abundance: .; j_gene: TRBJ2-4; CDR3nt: TGTGCCAGCAGCTTAGGACAGTCGGGCAAAAACATTCAGTACTTC; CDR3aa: CASSLGQSGKNIQYF
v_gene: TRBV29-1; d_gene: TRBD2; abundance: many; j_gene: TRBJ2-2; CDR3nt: TGCAGCGCTTTATTCTTTCCGGGACTAGCGGACCTCACCGGGGAGCTGTTTTTT; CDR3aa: CSALFFPGLADLTGELFF
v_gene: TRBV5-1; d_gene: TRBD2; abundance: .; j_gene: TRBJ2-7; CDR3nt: TGCGCCAGCAGCTTCGCCGGAAGGAGCGGGAGTACCTACGAGCAGTACTTC; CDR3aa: CASSFAGRSGSTYEQYF
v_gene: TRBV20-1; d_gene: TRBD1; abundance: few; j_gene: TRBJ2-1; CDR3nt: TGCAGTGCTAGAACGGGACAGGGGAACAATGAGCAGTTCTTC; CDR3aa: CSARTGQGNNEQFF
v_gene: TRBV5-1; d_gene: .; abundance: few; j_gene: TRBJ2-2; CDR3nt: TGCGCCAGCAGCTTGTCGAATAGAAACACCGGGGAGCTGTTTTTT; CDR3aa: CASSLSNRNTGELFF
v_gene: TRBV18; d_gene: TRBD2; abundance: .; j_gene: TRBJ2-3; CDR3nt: TGTGCCAGCTCACCACCACCGGGACTAGCTGGGGATACGCAGTATTTT; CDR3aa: CASSPPPGLAGDTQYF
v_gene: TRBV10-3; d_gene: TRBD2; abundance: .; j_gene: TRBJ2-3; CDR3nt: TGTGCCATCAGTGAGTCTTCCCCTTGGACTAGCGAAAGCACAGATACGCAGTATTTT; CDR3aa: CAISESSPWTSESTDTQYF
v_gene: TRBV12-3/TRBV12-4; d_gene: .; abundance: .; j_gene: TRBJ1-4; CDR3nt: TGTGCCAGCTACCCCGGTCAGGGCGGAGAAAAACTGTTTTTT; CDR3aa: CASYPGQGGEKLFF
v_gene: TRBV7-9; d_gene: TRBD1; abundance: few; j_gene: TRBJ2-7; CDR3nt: TGTGCCAGCAGCCCTTGGGCGGGACAGGGTTCGCCCGAGCAGTACTTC; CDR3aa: CASSPWAGQGSPEQYF
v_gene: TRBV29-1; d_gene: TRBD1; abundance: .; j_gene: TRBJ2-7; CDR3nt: TGCAGCGTTGAGATTGGGACAGCCTACGAGCAGTACTTC; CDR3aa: CSVEIGTAYEQYF
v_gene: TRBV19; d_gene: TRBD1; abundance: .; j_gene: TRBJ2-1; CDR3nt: TGTGCCAGTAGTATGAGGGGGCGCATCAATGAGCAGTTCTTC; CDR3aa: CASSMRGRINEQFF
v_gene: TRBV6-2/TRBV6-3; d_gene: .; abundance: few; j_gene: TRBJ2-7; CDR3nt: TGTGCCAGCAGTTCACTTGCGGGGAGAAACGAGCAGTACTTC; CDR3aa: CASSSLAGRNEQYF
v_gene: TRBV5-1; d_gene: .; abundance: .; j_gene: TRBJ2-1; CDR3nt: TGCGCCAGCAGCCGCATTGGGGCAGGGCAAAGGAATGAGCAGTTCTTC; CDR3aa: CASSRIGAGQRNEQFF
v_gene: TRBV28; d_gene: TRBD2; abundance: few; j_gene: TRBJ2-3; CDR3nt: TGTGCCAGCAGCTTGCCCCTCTCTAGCGGGAGAGTGACAGATACGCAGTATTTT; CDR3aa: CASSLPLSSGRVTDTQYF
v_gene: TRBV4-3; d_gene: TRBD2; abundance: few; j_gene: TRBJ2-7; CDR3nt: TGCGCCAGCAGCCAAGATGGGACTAGCGGGATTCAACAGTACTTC; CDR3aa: CASSQDGTSGIQQYF
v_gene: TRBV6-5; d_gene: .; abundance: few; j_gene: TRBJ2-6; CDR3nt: TGTGCCAGCAGTTACGAGGAGGAGGGGGCCAACGTCCTGACTTTC; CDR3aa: CASSYEEEGANVLTF
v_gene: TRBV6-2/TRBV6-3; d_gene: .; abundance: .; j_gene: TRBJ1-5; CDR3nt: TGTGCCAGCCTCGGACAGAACAATCAGCCCCAGCATTTT; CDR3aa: CASLGQNNQPQHF